The rows below give T cell receptor beta chains drawn from one sample of a study of CD8+CD57+ T cells in acquired aplastic anemia. TCRdb reprocessed the reads via MiXCR and lists one record per CDR3 protein. The sample shows roughly 50,000 distinct CDR3 sequences, about two thirds of them seen only once. The source material was sorted CD4+, CD8+, or CD8+CD57+ T cells (not recorded which) from PBMCs. Receptors originate from a human donor in good health, serving as a control. The CDR3 runs from the conserved cysteine through the conserved F or W. Each record gives: D gene, J gene, V gene, clone size, CDR3 DNA, CDR3 protein. D genes are given only for firm matches. Expanded clones get a size class; other rows say once, few or many, or leave the size out.

-,TRBJ1-5,TRBV6-1,many,TGTGCCAGCAGTGACCTCCCGGAAGGGGCGGGACAGCCCCAGCATTTT,CASSDLPEGAGQPQHF
-,TRBJ2-7,TRBV12-3/TRBV12-4,-,TGTGCCAGCAGTTTAGGGGGTTCTTCACGCGAGCAGTACTTC,CASSLGGSSREQYF
-,TRBJ1-1,TRBV12-3/TRBV12-4,many,TGTGCCAGCAGGAGCGGGATGGGGAACACTGAAGCTTTCTTT,CASRSGMGNTEAFF
-,TRBJ2-7,TRBV7-7,-,TGTGCTAGCAGCCCCAATGCAGCCTACGAGCAGTACTTC,CASSPNAAYEQYF
-,TRBJ2-7,TRBV19,once,TGTGCCAGTAGTACTATATCCTCCTACGAGCAGTACTTC,CASSTISSYEQYF
-,TRBJ2-5,TRBV20-1,once,TGCAGTGCCCAGGGAGAGACCCAGTACTTC,CSAQGETQYF
TRBD1,TRBJ1-6,TRBV6-1,-,TGTGCCAGCAGGGGGACAGGGCGCGGATCACCCCTCCACTTT,CASRGTGRGSPLHF
-,TRBJ1-2,TRBV2,few,TGTGCCAGCAGTGAAGGATATAACTATGGCTACACCTTC,CASSEGYNYGYTF
TRBD2,TRBJ2-1,TRBV24-1,-,TGTGCCACCAGTGATTACCGGACTAGCTTAGTAAATGAGCAGTTCTTC,CATSDYRTSLVNEQFF
-,TRBJ1-1,TRBV2,-,TGTGCCACCAGTGAGTACACGGGTTCTGAAGCTTTCTTT,CATSEYTGSEAFF
TRBD1,TRBJ1-1,TRBV30,many,TGTGCCTGGAGTGTGTGGGGAGTGTCAGGGGGAGCTTTCTTT,CAWSVWGVSGGAFF
-,TRBJ1-6,TRBV10-2,once,TGCGCCAGCAGTGAGCCCGGAAGGGATTCACCCCTCCACTTT,CASSEPGRDSPLHF
-,TRBJ2-6,TRBV9,-,TGTGCCAGCACCCCGTTAACGGTGTCTGGGGCCAACGTCCTGACTTTC,CASTPLTVSGANVLTF
TRBD1,TRBJ1-2,TRBV4-1,-,TGCGCCAGCACCCAGGTGGAGGGGGCAAATGGCTACACCTTC,CASTQVEGANGYTF
TRBD1,TRBJ1-2,TRBV4-1,-,TGCGCCAGCGGGACAGGGGGCGAGTTCGGCTATGGCTACACCTTC,CASGTGGEFGYGYTF
-,TRBJ2-5,TRBV19,-,TGTGCCAGTAGTATAGGGGGGTGGGACCTCCGAAGGAGGGAGACCCAGTACTTC,CASSIGGWDLRRRETQYF
-,TRBJ2-7,TRBV29-1,-,TGCAGCTTCAGCGGGTGGGGACTCGAGCAGTACTTC,CSFSGWGLEQYF
-,TRBJ2-5,TRBV7-8,-,TGTGCCAGCAGCTTGGGCCCAACAACTAGTCAAGAGACCCAGTACTTC,CASSLGPTTSQETQYF
-,TRBJ2-7,TRBV2,-,TGTGCCGCAGGACAGAGCTCCTACGAGCAGTACTTC,CAAGQSSYEQYF
TRBD2,TRBJ2-7,TRBV7-9,-,TGTGCCAGCTCCCGGAGTAGCGGGTACGAGCAGTACTTC,CASSRSSGYEQYF
-,TRBJ2-1,TRBV9,-,TGTGCCAGCAGCGGCAATGAGCAGTTCTTC,CASSGNEQFF
-,TRBJ1-1,TRBV12-5,-,TGTGCTAGTGGTTCATCTCTTGGGGTGAACACTGAAGCTTTCTTT,CASGSSLGVNTEAFF
-,TRBJ2-3,TRBV19,once,TGTGCCAGTAGCACCTCGGGGTTTCCCACAGATACGCAGTATTTT,CASSTSGFPTDTQYF
-,TRBJ1-2,TRBV19,-,TGTGCCAGTAGTGCCTTGGGCCGGAACTATGGCTACACCTTC,CASSALGRNYGYTF
-,TRBJ2-7,TRBV2,-,TGTGCTTGCGAGGTAGCGGTCTACGAGCAGTACTTC,CACEVAVYEQYF
-,TRBJ2-2,TRBV11-2,many,TGTGCCAGCAGCCCTCCGCCAGGGTATACCGGGGAGCTGTTTTTT,CASSPPPGYTGELFF
-,TRBJ2-7,TRBV2,-,TGTGCCAGCAGTGATAATGTTAGTTACGAGCAGTACTTC,CASSDNVSYEQYF
-,TRBJ2-7,TRBV29-1,few,TGCAGCGTTGGCACGGTCGAGCAGTACTTC,CSVGTVEQYF
-,TRBJ1-4,TRBV19,-,TGTGCCAGTAGTCTGCAGGGGCTGGCTAATGAAAAACTGTTTTTT,CASSLQGLANEKLFF
TRBD1,TRBJ2-1,TRBV11-1,-,TGTGCCAGCAGCGATCCCGGGACAGAAAACAATGAGCAGTTCTTC,CASSDPGTENNEQFF
TRBD2,TRBJ2-5,TRBV11-2,-,TGTGCCAGCAGCCCAAGGGGACTAGCGGGGGGTTTTGGTGTCCAGTACTTC,CASSPRGLAGGFGVQYF
-,TRBJ1-1,TRBV7-2,-,TGTGCCAGCAGCGCAAGGACAGCCTACTCCGAAGCTTTCTTT,CASSARTAYSEAFF
TRBD2,TRBJ2-1,TRBV20-1,-,TGCAGTGCTTTGGGACTAGCGGTAGACTACAATGAGCAGTTCTTC,CSALGLAVDYNEQFF
-,TRBJ1-1,TRBV10-3,-,TGTGCCATCAGCGAGTCCGGGGCAGTGAAACAAGTGACTGGAGCTTTCTTT,CAISESGAVKQVTGAFF
TRBD2,TRBJ2-5,TRBV25-1,-,TGTGCCAGCAGCGTAGCCCTAGCGGGTGATCAAGAGACCCAGTACTTC,CASSVALAGDQETQYF
TRBD1,TRBJ1-6,TRBV11-2,-,TGTGCCAGCAGCACTCGACAGGGAAATTCACCCCTCCACTTT,CASSTRQGNSPLHF
-,TRBJ2-3,TRBV19,-,TGTGCCAGTAGCCTCGAAGGGTTCGCAGATACGCAGTATTTT,CASSLEGFADTQYF
-,TRBJ1-2,TRBV3-1,-,TGTGCCAGCAGCCAAGATCTTGACACCCGACAAGGCTACACCTTC,CASSQDLDTRQGYTF
-,TRBJ2-5,TRBV29-1,-,TGCAGCGTTGAAAATGCCATGCGTACGGAGGAGACCCAGTACTTC,CSVENAMRTEETQYF
TRBD1,TRBJ2-5,TRBV29-1,-,TGCAGCGTGGAAGACAGGGACCAAGAGACCCAGTACTTC,CSVEDRDQETQYF
-,TRBJ1-5,TRBV7-2,-,TGTGCCAGCAGCTTAGCCCCACAAGTCAATCAGCCCCAGCATTTT,CASSLAPQVNQPQHF
TRBD1,TRBJ2-5,TRBV19,-,TGTGCCAGTAGTACCCGGGACAGGGGGCAGGAGACCCAGTACTTC,CASSTRDRGQETQYF
-,TRBJ2-7,TRBV27,-,TGTGCCAGCAGCTCCCAAAGTGAGGGGTACGAGCAGTACTTC,CASSSQSEGYEQYF